The source of this TCR beta chain is a study of T cells in Graves' hyperthyroidism and ophthalmopathy. The overall study: Peripheral blood was secured at the point of initial diagnosis, before any treatment.

This CDR3 has 16 amino acids. CDR1 LGHNA and CDR2 YSLEER come from the germline V gene. Trimming shortened V by 0 bases and J by 8 bases, and 16 bases separated the two germline ends. Those patients with uncontrolled infection, other autoimmune disease, pregnancy or lactation were excluded. A remark on this clonotype: Its antigen is still unknown.

What was amplified from RNA transcripts were TCR beta CDR3 regions. TCR CDR3 underwent first-round RT-PCR with the HTBI primer set. TCRdb independently ran MiXCR on the multiplex PCR reads; one entry per CDR3 protein. The sample records around 280,000 distinct CDR3 sequences, about 14% being singletons. Notes on the study in general: Most clonotypes expanded in thyroid above 0.001 were likewise present in blood. Ophthalmopathy prediction by the model preceded onset by a median about 6 months.

V and J are TRBV4-3 and TRBJ1-4; possibly TRBD1 for D (6 bases). The source of this sequence is a woman under 40 with Graves' hyperthyroidism that later progressed to Graves' ophthalmopathy. The sequenced sample was blood. The CDR3 region is CASSQEPGGGEEKLFF. CDR3 in DNA: TGCGCCAGCAGCCAAGAGCCGGGCGGGGGCGAGGAAAAACTGTTTTTT.